Listed below are T cell receptor beta chains from one sample, sequenced in a study of post-analysis software for immune sequencing data. MiXCR, applied by TCRdb to the PCR reads, yields one record per CDR3 protein. The data show around 180,000 distinct CDR3 sequences, approximately 30% seen once. The sequenced sample was blood. Source of these receptors: a girl aged 10 to 17 with multiple sclerosis. CDR3s include the opening cysteine and the closing phenylalanine or tryptophan. The D gene is left open where the match is weak. The size of a clone is reported for some rows only, either as once, few or many, or as a class for expanded clones.

j_gene | d_gene | v_gene | abundance | CDR3aa | CDR3nt
TRBJ2-7 | TRBD1 | TRBV28 | - | CASSLSDRDLSYEQYF | TGTGCCAGCAGTTTATCGGACAGGGACCTCTCCTACGAGCAGTACTTC
TRBJ2-7 | TRBD1 | TRBV10-3 | many | CAISAHEGTGDDEQYF | TGTGCCATCAGCGCACACGAAGGGACAGGGGATGACGAGCAGTACTTC
TRBJ1-2 | - | TRBV6-5 | - | CASSYVGLSGYTF | TGTGCCAGCAGTTATGTGGGGCTTAGCGGCTACACCTTC
TRBJ2-3 | - | TRBV5-1 | - | CASSWEGTQDTQYF | TGCGCCAGCAGCTGGGAGGGGACACAAGATACGCAGTATTTT
TRBJ2-5 | - | TRBV5-1 | - | CASSPRQETQYF | TGCGCCAGCAGCCCCAGACAAGAGACCCAGTACTTC
TRBJ2-1 | TRBD2 | TRBV5-1 | few | CASSRMGGSGEQFF | TGCGCCAGCAGCCGTATGGGCGGGAGCGGCGAGCAGTTCTTC
TRBJ1-5 | - | TRBV4-1 | - | CASSQVLGEPQHF | TGCGCCAGCAGCCAAGTCCTAGGAGAGCCCCAGCATTTT
TRBJ1-1 | - | TRBV5-1 | - | CASSLEGRGTEAFF | TGCGCCAGCAGCTTGGAGGGTCGGGGCACTGAAGCTTTCTTT
TRBJ2-1 | TRBD1 | TRBV28 | - | CASRGDRAAGEEGEQFF | TGTGCCAGCAGGGGGGACAGGGCTGCGGGGGAGGAGGGTGAGCAGTTCTTC
TRBJ1-5 | - | TRBV12-3/TRBV12-4 | few | CASSFLGRMTQKDQHF | TGTGCCAGCAGTTTCCTCGGACGCATGACACAGAAGGACCAGCATTTT
TRBJ2-5 | - | TRBV18 | - | CASSPPGFGETQYF | TGTGCCAGCTCACCACCAGGGTTTGGAGAGACCCAGTACTTC
TRBJ2-7 | - | TRBV29-1 | - | CSVVKAGSYEQYF | TGCAGCGTTGTGAAGGCAGGGAGCTACGAGCAGTACTTC
TRBJ2-3 | TRBD2 | TRBV12-3/TRBV12-4 | - | CASSFLAGEPTDTQYF | TGTGCCAGCAGTTTTCTAGCGGGAGAGCCCACAGATACGCAGTATTTT
TRBJ1-1 | - | TRBV6-5 | - | CASSIQVNTEDFF | TGTGCCAGCAGCATACAGGTGAACACTGAAGATTTCTTT
TRBJ1-4 | TRBD1 | TRBV7-2 | few | CASSEGQPLEKLFF | TGTGCCAGCAGCGAGGGACAGCCCCTCGAAAAACTGTTTTTT
TRBJ1-2 | - | TRBV14 | - | CASSLDWTAPFYGYTF | TGTGCCAGCAGCCTCGATTGGACCGCTCCTTTCTATGGCTACACCTTC
TRBJ2-1 | - | TRBV2 | many | CASSELGPNNEQFF | TGTGCCAGCAGTGAGCTGGGACCGAACAATGAGCAGTTCTTC
TRBJ2-1 | - | TRBV10-1 | - | CASSEGRLLSYYEQFF | TGCGCCAGCAGTGAGGGGCGGCTTCTCTCCTACTATGAGCAGTTCTTC
TRBJ2-3 | - | TRBV6-1 | many | CASIGTSTDTQYF | TGTGCCAGCATCGGGACTAGCACAGATACGCAGTATTTT
TRBJ1-2 | - | TRBV7-9 | - | CASSLASGLSGYTF | TGTGCCAGCAGCTTAGCTTCAGGGTTGAGTGGCTACACCTTC
TRBJ1-1 | - | TRBV29-1 | few | CSGDRFMNTEAFF | TGCAGCGGGGACCGATTCATGAACACTGAAGCTTTCTTT
TRBJ1-4 | - | TRBV7-6 | few | CASSLRVGVNEKLFF | TGTGCCAGCAGCCTGAGGGTGGGGGTTAATGAAAAACTGTTTTTT
TRBJ1-3 | - | TRBV6-4 | - | CASSVAGRNRSGNTIYF | TGTGCCAGCAGTGTGGCAGGCCGAAATCGCTCTGGAAACACCATATATTTT
TRBJ1-3 | - | TRBV5-1 | - | CASSFTGEGGNTIYF | TGCGCCAGCAGCTTTACAGGCGAAGGAGGAAACACCATATATTTT
TRBJ1-5 | - | TRBV20-1 | - | CSARQGPNQPQHF | TGCAGTGCTAGACAGGGGCCCAATCAGCCCCAGCATTTT
TRBJ1-2 | - | TRBV4-1 | many | CASSQLPTGIYGYTF | TGCGCCAGCAGCCAACTACCTACGGGAATCTATGGCTACACCTTC
TRBJ2-7 | - | TRBV12-3/TRBV12-4 | many | CASSLQYEQYF | TGTGCCAGCAGTTTGCAGTACGAGCAGTACTTC
TRBJ2-5 | - | TRBV5-6 | - | CASSLRRGTQYF | TGTGCCAGCAGCTTGAGGCGCGGGACCCAGTACTTC
TRBJ2-3 | - | TRBV24-1 | many | CATSDGGPPWDTQYF | TGTGCCACCAGTGACGGAGGGCCACCATGGGATACGCAGTATTTT
TRBJ2-7 | TRBD2 | TRBV11-2 | - | CASSKRTVRAGGSYEQYF | TGTGCCAGCAGCAAAAGGACGGTACGAGCGGGAGGTTCCTACGAGCAGTACTTC
TRBJ2-7 | - | TRBV5-1 | few | CASSLYQRTYEQYF | TGCGCCAGCAGCTTGTACCAGCGAACCTACGAGCAGTACTTC
TRBJ2-5 | - | TRBV12-3/TRBV12-4 | - | CASSYQTQWLGTQYF | TGTGCCAGCAGCTATCAGACTCAATGGTTAGGGACCCAGTACTTC
TRBJ2-7 | - | TRBV6-1 | once | CASRVTFGTSSYNEQYF | TGTGCCAGCAGAGTTACCTTTGGCACGAGCTCCTACAATGAGCAGTACTTC
TRBJ2-3 | - | TRBV7-6 | many | CASSLGPATSGDTQYF | TGTGCCAGCAGCTTAGGCCCGGCGACTTCGGGAGATACGCAGTATTTT
TRBJ1-3 | - | TRBV2 | - | CASSYYSLSGNTIYF | TGTGCCAGCAGTTATTACAGCTTATCTGGAAACACCATATATTTT
TRBJ1-4 | TRBD1 | TRBV7-9 | - | CASSLGQTTNEKLFF | TGTGCCAGCAGCTTGGGACAGACAACTAATGAAAAACTGTTTTTT
TRBJ1-4 | - | TRBV15 | many | CATSRDRAFKLFF | TGTGCCACCAGCAGAGATCGGGCTTTCAAACTGTTTTTT
TRBJ2-3 | TRBD2 | TRBV12-3/TRBV12-4 | - | CASSRTTGTSGMHTQYF | TGTGCCAGCAGCCGAACAACCGGGACTAGCGGAATGCACACGCAGTATTTT
TRBJ2-5 | - | TRBV11-2 | few | CASSLERVETQYF | TGTGCCAGCAGCTTAGAGCGGGTGGAGACCCAGTACTTC
TRBJ2-3 | TRBD2 | TRBV11-2 | - | CASSLRSSGSTDTQYF | TGTGCCAGCAGCTTAAGGTCTAGCGGGAGCACAGATACGCAGTATTTT
TRBJ2-5 | - | TRBV20-1 | many | CSAPRGGQETQYF | TGCAGTGCCCCCAGGGGAGGCCAAGAGACCCAGTACTTC
TRBJ1-6 | - | TRBV28 | many | CASSLTPTPLHF | TGTGCCAGCAGTTTAACCCCAACACCCCTCCACTTT
TRBJ2-7 | - | TRBV15 | medium-sized | CATSSYRGAGYEQYF | TGTGCCACCAGCAGTTACCGGGGCGCGGGCTACGAGCAGTACTTC
TRBJ1-1 | - | TRBV20-1 | - | CSARGGADTEAFF | TGCAGTGCTAGAGGGGGGGCGGACACTGAAGCTTTCTTT
TRBJ1-1 | - | TRBV28 | - | CASSFSIGGEAFF | TGTGCCAGCAGTTTTAGCATCGGAGGTGAAGCTTTCTTT
TRBJ1-6 | TRBD1 | TRBV20-1 | - | CSARGQGESPLHF | TGCAGTGCTAGAGGACAGGGGGAGTCACCCCTCCACTTT
TRBJ2-1 | TRBD1 | TRBV9 | many | CASSLQGLYNEQFF | TGTGCCAGCAGCTTACAGGGGCTCTACAATGAGCAGTTCTTC
TRBJ1-2 | - | TRBV7-2 | - | CASGREGYTF | TGTGCCAGCGGCAGGGAGGGCTACACCTTC
TRBJ2-4 | - | TRBV7-2 | many | CASRPSDGTRNIQYF | TGTGCCAGCAGACCTTCGGACGGGACGAGGAACATTCAGTACTTC
TRBJ1-5 | - | TRBV28 | - | CVSSPPPRVRSNQSQHF | TGTGTCAGCAGTCCACCCCCCAGGGTCAGGAGCAATCAGTCCCAGCATTTT
TRBJ2-1 | TRBD1 | TRBV29-1 | - | CSVGRQGRNEQFF | TGCAGCGTGGGCCGACAGGGTCGGAATGAGCAGTTCTTC
TRBJ2-1 | - | TRBV12-3/TRBV12-4 | many | CASSLSTLRADEQFF | TGTGCCAGCAGTTTATCTACGCTAAGGGCCGATGAGCAGTTCTTC
TRBJ2-1 | - | TRBV6-5 | - | CHLHMQFYNEQFF | TGTCACCTGCACATGCAGTTTTACAATGAGCAGTTCTTC
TRBJ2-1 | TRBD2 | TRBV14 | - | CASSPGTSGTNMDEQFF | TGTGCCAGCAGCCCCGGGACTAGCGGGACGAATATGGATGAGCAGTTCTTC
TRBJ2-5 | - | TRBV20-1 | many | CSARDVGRDIETQYF | TGCAGTGCTAGAGATGTAGGGAGGGACATAGAGACCCAGTACTTC
TRBJ2-5 | TRBD2 | TRBV7-9 | few | CASSLGGLAGEETQYF | TGTGCCAGCAGCTTAGGGGGACTAGCGGGGGAAGAGACCCAGTACTTC
TRBJ2-5 | TRBD2 | TRBV5-1 | few | CACSFQAGAQETQYF | TGCGCCTGCAGCTTTCAAGCGGGAGCACAAGAGACCCAGTACTTC
TRBJ2-3 | - | TRBV20-1 | few | CSASGGTSTDTQYF | TGCAGTGCTAGTGGGGGAACTAGCACAGATACGCAGTATTTT
TRBJ2-2 | - | TRBV3-1 | - | CASSQRGTGELFF | TGTGCCAGCAGCCAACGGGGGACCGGGGAGCTGTTTTTT
TRBJ2-1 | - | TRBV11-1 | many | CASSFGLSYNEQFF | TGTGCCAGCAGCTTTGGACTCTCCTACAATGAGCAGTTCTTC